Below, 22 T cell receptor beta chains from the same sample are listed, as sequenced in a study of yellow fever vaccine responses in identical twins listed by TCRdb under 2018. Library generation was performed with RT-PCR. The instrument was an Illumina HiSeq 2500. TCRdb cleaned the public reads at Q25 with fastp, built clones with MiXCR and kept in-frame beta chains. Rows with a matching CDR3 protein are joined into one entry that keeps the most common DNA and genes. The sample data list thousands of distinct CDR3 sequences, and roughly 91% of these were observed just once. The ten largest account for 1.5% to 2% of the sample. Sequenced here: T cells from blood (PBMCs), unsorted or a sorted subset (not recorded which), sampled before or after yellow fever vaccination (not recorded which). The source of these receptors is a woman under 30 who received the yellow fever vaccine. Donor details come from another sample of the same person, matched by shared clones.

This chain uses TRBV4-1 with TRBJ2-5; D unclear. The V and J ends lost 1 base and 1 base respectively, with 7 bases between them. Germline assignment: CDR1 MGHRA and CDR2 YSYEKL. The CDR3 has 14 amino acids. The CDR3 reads CASSQGHLQETQYF. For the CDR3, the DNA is TGCGCCAGCAGCCAAGGGCACCTCCAAGAGACCCAGTACTTC.

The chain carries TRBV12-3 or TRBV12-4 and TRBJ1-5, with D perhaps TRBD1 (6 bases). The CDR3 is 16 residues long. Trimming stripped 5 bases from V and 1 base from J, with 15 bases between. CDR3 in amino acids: CASSPGTPDSNQPQHF. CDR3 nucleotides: TGTGCCAGCAGTCCAGGGACACCAGACAGCAATCAGCCCCAGCATTTT.

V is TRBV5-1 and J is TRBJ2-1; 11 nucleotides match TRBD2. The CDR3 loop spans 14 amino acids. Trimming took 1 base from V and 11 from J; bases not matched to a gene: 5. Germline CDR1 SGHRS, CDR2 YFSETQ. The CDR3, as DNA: TGCGCCAGCAGCTTGACTAGCGGGGGAGGGAAGCAGTTCTTC. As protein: CASSLTSGGGKQFF. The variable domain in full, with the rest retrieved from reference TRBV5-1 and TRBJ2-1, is KAGVTQTPRYLIKTRGQQVTLSCSPISGHRSVSWYQQTPGQGLQFLFEYFSETQRNKGNFPGRFSGRQFSNSRSEMNVSTLELGDSALYLCASSLTSGGGKQFFGPGTRLTVL.

CDR3 sequence reads: CASDYTGSSSYNSPLHF. The CDR3 bases are TGTGCCAGCGACTATACAGGGTCGAGCTCCTATAATTCACCCCTCCACTTT. The chain is built from TRBV11-3 and TRBJ1-6; TRBD1 might be the D (6 bases). Germline assignment: CDR1 SGHNT and CDR2 YENEEA. Trimming removed 8 bases from V and 0 bases from J, with 17 bases in between. The CDR3 sequence is 17 residues long. Full variable domain (outside the CDR3, taken from reference TRBV11-3 and TRBJ1-6): EAGVVQSPRYKIIEKKQPVAFWCNPISGHNTLYWYLQNLGQGPELLIRYENEEAVDDSQLPKDRFSAERLKGVDSTLKIQPAELGDSAVYLCASDYTGSSSYNSPLHFGNGTRLTVT.

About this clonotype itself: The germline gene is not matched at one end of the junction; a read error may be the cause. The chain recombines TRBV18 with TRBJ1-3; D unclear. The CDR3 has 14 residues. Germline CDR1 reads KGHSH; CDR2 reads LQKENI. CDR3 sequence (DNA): TGTGCCAGCTCACCCGGCGTCTCTGGAAACACCATATGTTTT. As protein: CASSPGVSGNTICF. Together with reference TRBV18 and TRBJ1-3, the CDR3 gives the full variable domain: NAGVMQNPRHLVRRRGQEARLRCSPMKGHSHVYWYRQLPEEGLKFMVYLQKENIIDESGMPKERFSAEFPKEGPSILRIQQVVRGDSAAYFCASSPGVSGNTICFGEGSWLTVV.

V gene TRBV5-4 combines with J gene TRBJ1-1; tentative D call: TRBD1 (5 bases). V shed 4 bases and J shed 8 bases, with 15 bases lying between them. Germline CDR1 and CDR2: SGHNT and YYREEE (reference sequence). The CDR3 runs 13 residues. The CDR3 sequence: CASSHPGGVEAFF. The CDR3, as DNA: TGTGCCAGCAGCCACCCTGGGGGGGTGGAAGCTTTCTTT. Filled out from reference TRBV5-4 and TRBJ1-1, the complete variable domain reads ETGVTQSPTHLIKTRGQQVTLRCSSQSGHNTVSWYQQALGQGPQFIFQYYREEENGRGNFPPRFSGLQFPNYSSELNVNALELDDSALYLCASSHPGGVEAFFGQGTRLTVV.

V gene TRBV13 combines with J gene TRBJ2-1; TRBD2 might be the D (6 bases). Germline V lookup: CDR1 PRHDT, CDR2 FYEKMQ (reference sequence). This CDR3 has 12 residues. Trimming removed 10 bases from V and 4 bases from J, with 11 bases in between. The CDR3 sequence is CATVRGYNEQFF. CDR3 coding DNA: TGTGCCACCGTACGGGGGTACAATGAGCAGTTCTTC.

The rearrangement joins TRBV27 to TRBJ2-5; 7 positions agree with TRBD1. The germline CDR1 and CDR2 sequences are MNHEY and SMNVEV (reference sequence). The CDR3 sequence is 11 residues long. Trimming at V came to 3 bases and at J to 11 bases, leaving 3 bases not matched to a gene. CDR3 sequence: CASSFRGKQYF. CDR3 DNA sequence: TGTGCCAGCAGTTTCAGGGGGAAACAGTACTTC.

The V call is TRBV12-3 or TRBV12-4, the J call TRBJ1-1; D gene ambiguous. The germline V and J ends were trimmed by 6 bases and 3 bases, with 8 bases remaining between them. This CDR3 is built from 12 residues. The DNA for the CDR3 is TGTGCCAGCAGCCTGGCCTACACTGAAGCTTTCTTT. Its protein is CASSLAYTEAFF.

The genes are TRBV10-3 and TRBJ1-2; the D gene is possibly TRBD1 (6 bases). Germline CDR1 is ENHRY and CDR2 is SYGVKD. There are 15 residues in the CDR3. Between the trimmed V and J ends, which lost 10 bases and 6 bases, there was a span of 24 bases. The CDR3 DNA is TGTGCCACCCTAAGCGACAGGTCCGGGAGCGATGGCTACACCTTC. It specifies CATLSDRSGSDGYTF.

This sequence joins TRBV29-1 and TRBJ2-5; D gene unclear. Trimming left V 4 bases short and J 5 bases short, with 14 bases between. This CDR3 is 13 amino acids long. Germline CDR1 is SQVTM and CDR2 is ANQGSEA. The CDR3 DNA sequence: TGCAGCGTTGCTCCAAGCCCTGCGGAGACCCAGTACTTC. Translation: CSVAPSPAETQYF.

The CDR3 here is CASSFADGDEKLFF. The CDR3 nucleotides read TGTGCCAGCAGCTTTGCCGACGGGGATGAAAAACTGTTTTTT. The rearrangement joins TRBV5-6 to TRBJ1-4; D is unresolved. V was clipped by 2 bases and J by 6 bases, with 11 bases between them. Germline loops: CDR1 SGHDT, CDR2 YYEEEE. The CDR3 contains 14 residues.

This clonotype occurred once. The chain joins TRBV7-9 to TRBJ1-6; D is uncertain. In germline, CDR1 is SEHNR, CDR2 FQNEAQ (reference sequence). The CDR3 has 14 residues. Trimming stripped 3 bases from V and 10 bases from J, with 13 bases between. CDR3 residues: CASSLKDDISPLHF. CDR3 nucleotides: TGTGCCAGCAGCTTGAAGGATGATATCTCACCCCTCCACTTT.

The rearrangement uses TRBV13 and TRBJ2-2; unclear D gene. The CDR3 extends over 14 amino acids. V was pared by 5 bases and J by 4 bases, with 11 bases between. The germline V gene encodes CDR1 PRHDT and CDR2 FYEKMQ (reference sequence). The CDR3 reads CASSPWGSTGELFF. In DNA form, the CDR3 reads TGTGCCAGCAGCCCTTGGGGTAGCACCGGGGAGCTGTTTTTT.

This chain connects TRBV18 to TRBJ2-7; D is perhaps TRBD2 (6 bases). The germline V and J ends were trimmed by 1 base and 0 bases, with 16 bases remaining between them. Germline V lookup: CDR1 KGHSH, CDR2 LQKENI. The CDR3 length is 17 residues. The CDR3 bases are TGTGCCAGCTCACCACGGGGCCTAGCGTTCACCTCCTACGAGCAGTACTTC. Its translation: CASSPRGLAFTSYEQYF.

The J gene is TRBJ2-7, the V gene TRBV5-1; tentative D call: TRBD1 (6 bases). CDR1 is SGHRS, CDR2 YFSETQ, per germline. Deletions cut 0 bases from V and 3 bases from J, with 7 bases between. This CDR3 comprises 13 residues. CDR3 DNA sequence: TGCGCCAGCAGCTTGGAAGGGGGCTACGAGCAGTACTTC. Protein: CASSLEGGYEQYF.

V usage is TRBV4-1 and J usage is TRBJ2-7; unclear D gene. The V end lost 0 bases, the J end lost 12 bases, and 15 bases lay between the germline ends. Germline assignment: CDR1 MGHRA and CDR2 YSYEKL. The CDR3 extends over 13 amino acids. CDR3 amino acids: CASSQDRAGPRYF. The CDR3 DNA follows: TGCGCCAGCAGCCAAGATCGGGCAGGCCCCAGGTACTTC.

CDR3 amino acids: CASGTGVTGELFF. In DNA form, the CDR3 reads TGTGCCAGCGGGACAGGGGTCACCGGGGAGCTGTTTTTT. This sequence joins TRBV2 and TRBJ2-2; 10 positions match TRBD1. Unmatched junction bases numbered 1, after V lost 8 bases and J lost 4 bases. The CDR3 spans 13 residues. In germline, CDR1 is SNHLY, CDR2 FYNNEI.

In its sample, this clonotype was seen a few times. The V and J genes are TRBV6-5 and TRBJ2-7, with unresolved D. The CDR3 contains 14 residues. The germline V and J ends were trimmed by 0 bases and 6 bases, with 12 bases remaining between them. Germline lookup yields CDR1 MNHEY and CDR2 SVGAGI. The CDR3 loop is CASSYSRMAGEQYF. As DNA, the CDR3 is TGTGCCAGCAGTTACTCGAGGATGGCTGGCGAGCAGTACTTC.

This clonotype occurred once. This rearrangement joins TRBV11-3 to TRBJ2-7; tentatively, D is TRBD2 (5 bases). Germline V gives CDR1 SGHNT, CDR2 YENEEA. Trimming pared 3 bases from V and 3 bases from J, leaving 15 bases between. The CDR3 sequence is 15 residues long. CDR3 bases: TGTGCCAGCAGCTTCGCTAGCCCCAGCGTCTACGAGCAGTACTTC. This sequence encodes CASSFASPSVYEQYF.

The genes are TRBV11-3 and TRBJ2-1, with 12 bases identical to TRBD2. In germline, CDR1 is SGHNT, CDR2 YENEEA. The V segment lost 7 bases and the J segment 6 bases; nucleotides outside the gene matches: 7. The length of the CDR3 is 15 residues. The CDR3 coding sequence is TGTGCCAGCAACCCACCTAGCGGGAGGGTCAATGAGCAGTTCTTC. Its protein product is CASNPPSGRVNEQFF. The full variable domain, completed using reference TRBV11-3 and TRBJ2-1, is EAGVVQSPRYKIIEKKQPVAFWCNPISGHNTLYWYLQNLGQGPELLIRYENEEAVDDSQLPKDRFSAERLKGVDSTLKIQPAELGDSAVYLCASNPPSGRVNEQFFGPGTRLTVL.

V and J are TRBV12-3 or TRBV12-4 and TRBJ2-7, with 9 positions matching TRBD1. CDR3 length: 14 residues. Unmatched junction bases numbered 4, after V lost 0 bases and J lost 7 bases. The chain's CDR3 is CASSLALGQGEQYF. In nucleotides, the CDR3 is TGTGCCAGCAGTTTAGCGCTAGGACAGGGGGAGCAGTACTTC.